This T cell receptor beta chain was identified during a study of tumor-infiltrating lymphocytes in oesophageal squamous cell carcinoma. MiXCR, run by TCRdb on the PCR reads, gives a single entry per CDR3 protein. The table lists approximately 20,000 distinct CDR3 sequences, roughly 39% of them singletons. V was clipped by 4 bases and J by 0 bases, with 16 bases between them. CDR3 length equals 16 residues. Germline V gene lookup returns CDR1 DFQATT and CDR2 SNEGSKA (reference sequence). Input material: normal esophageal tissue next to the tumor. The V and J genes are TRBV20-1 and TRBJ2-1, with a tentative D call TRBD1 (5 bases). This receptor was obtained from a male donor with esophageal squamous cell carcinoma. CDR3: CSAKCQDTSSYNEQFF. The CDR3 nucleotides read TGCAGTGCTAAGTGTCAGGACACGAGCTCCTACAATGAGCAGTTCTTC.